The source of this T cell receptor beta chain is a study of blood T cell repertoires in COVID-19. This CDR3 is 15 amino acids long. The germline V gene has CDR1 SGHTA and CDR2 FQGNSA. The ends were cut back, 7 bases at V and 10 bases at J, with 20 bases in the middle. Authors' processing steps: Amplification from reference gene primers served as the basis for estimated nucleated cell counts. Sequencing used immunoSEQ multiplex PCR; TCRdb keeps in-frame clones, though not all of them. D and trimming were read from the DNA, whereas the V and J calls and clone size are those reported in that table. The sample carries about 120,000 clones, roughly 69% recorded once.

Material: peripheral blood. This receptor was obtained from a woman in her sixties or seventies with acute or convalescent COVID-19. The genes are TRBV7-2 and TRBJ1-6, with D perhaps TRBD1 (5 bases). The CDR3 region has the DNA TGTGCCAGCACCGCCGAAACACAGGTTAGGTCACCCCTCCACTTT. Residues: CASTAETQVRSPLHF.